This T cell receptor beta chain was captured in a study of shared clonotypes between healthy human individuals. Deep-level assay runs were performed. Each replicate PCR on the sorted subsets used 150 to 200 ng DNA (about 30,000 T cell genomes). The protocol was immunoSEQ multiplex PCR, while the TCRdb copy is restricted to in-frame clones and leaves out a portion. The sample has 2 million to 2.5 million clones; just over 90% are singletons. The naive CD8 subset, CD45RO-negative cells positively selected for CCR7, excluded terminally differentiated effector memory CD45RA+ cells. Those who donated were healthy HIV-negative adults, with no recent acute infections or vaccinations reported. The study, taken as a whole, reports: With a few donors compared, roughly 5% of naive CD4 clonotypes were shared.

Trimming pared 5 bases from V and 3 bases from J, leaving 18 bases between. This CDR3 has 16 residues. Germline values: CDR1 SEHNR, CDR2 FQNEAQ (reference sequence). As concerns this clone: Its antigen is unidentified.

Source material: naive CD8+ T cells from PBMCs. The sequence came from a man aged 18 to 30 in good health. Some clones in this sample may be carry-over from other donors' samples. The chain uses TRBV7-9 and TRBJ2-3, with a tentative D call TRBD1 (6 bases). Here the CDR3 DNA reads TGTGCCAGCAGCCCATCCACAGGGATGGGGACAGATACGCAGTATTTT. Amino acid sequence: CASSPSTGMGTDTQYF.